The TCR beta chain under discussion was sequenced for a study of early T cells in non-severe SARS-CoV-2 infection. Study at large: Sequencing of bulk RNA from unsorted whole blood was done, without chain pairing. Points from the study as a whole: CD4 and private specificities were missed by VDJdb matching, which favored anti-spike CD8 responses.

V lost 4 bases and J lost 10, with 11 bases in between. Per the germline V gene, CDR1 is MNHEY and CDR2 is SVGEGT. The CDR3 has 11 amino acids. As to this clonotype: Its target is not known.

Individual cDNA molecules each received unique molecular identifiers attached to them. TCRdb re-analysed the 5' RACE reads in MiXCR, keeping a single row per CDR3 protein. The table lists tens of thousands of distinct CDR3 sequences, roughly 4.4% of them singletons. The source of this sequence is an adult who was a healthcare worker with PCR-confirmed SARS-CoV-2 infection or an uninfected control (not recorded which). Sample: whole blood. The chain is built from TRBV6-2 or TRBV6-3 and TRBJ2-7; D remains ambiguous. Here the CDR3 reads CASSWDVGQYF. The CDR3 DNA reads TGTGCCAGCAGTTGGGATGTCGGCCAGTACTTC.